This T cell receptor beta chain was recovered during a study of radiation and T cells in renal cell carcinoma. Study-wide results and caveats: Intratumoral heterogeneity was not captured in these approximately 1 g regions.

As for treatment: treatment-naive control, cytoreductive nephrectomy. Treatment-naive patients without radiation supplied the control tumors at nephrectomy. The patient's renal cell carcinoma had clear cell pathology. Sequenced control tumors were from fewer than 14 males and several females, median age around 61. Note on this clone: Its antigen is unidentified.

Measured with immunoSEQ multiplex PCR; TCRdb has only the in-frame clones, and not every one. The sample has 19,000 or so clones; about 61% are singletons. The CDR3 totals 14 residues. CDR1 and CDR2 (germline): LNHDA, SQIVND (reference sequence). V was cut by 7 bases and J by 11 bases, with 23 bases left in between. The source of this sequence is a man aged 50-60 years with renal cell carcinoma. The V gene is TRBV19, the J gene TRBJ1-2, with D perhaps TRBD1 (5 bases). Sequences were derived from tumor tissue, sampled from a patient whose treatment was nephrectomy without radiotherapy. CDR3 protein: CASTGLIGTAVYTF. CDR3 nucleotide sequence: TGTGCCAGTACGGGGTTGATAGGGACTGCGGTTTACACCTTC.